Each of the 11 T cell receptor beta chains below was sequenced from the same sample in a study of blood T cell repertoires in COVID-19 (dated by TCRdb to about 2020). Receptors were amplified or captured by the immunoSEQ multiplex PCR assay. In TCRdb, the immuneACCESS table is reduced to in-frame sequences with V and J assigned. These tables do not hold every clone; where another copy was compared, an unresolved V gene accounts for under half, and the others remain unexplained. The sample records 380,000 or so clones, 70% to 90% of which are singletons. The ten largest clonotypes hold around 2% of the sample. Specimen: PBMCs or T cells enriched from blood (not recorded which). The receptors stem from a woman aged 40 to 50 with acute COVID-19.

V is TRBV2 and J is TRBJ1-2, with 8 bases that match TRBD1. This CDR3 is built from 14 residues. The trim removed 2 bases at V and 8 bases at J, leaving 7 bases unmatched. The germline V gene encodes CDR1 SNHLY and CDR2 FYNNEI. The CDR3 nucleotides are TGTGCCAGCAGTGAATCTCTCAGGGGGCGCGGCTACACCTTC. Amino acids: CASSESLRGRGYTF.

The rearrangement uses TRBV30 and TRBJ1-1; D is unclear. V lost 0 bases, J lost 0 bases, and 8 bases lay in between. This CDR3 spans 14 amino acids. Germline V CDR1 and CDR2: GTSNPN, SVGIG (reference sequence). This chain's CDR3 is CAWSVGGLNTEAFF. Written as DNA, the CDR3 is TGTGCCTGGAGTGTCGGTGGGCTGAACACTGAAGCTTTCTTT. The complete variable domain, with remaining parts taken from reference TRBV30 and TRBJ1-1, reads SQTIHQWPATLVQPVGSPLSLECTVEGTSNPNLYWYRQAAGRGLQLLFYSVGIGQISSEVPQNLSASRPQDRQFILSSKKLLLSDSGFYLCAWSVGGLNTEAFFGQGTRLTVV.

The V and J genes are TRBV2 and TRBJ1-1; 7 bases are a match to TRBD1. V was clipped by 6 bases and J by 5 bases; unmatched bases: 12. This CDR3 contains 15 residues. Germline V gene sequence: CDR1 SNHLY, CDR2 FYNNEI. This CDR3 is CASSSTRQGRTEAFF. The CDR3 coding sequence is TGTGCCAGCAGCTCCACCAGACAGGGAAGGACTGAAGCTTTCTTT. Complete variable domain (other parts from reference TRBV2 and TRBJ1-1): EPEVTQTPSHQVTQMGQEVILRCVPISNHLYFYWYRQILGQKVEFLVSFYNNEISEKSEIFDDQFSVERPDGSNFTLKIRSTKLEDSAMYFCASSSTRQGRTEAFFGQGTRLTVV.

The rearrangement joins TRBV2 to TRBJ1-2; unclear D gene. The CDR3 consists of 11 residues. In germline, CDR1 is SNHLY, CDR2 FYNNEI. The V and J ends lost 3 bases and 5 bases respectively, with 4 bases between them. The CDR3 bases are TGTGCCAGCAGTGACAGATATGGCTACACCTTC. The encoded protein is CASSDRYGYTF.

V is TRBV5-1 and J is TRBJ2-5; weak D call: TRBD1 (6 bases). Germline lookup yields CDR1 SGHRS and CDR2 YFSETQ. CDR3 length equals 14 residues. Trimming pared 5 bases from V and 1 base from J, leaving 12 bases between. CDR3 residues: CASRKGQSQETQYF. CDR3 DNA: TGCGCCAGCAGGAAAGGACAGTCCCAAGAGACCCAGTACTTC.

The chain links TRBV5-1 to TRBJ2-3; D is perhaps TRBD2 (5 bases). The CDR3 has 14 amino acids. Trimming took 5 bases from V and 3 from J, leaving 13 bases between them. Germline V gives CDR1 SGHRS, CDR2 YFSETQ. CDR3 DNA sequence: TGCGCCAGCAGGTCAAGCGGCGTAACAGATACGCAGTATTTT. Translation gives CASRSSGVTDTQYF.

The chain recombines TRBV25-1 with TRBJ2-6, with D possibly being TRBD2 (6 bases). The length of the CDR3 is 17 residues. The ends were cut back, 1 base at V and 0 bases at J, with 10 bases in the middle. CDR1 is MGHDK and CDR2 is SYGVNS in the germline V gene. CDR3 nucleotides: TGTGCCAGCAGTGAATCTGGCGGGATCTCTGGGGCCAACGTCCTGACTTTC. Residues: CASSESGGISGANVLTF.

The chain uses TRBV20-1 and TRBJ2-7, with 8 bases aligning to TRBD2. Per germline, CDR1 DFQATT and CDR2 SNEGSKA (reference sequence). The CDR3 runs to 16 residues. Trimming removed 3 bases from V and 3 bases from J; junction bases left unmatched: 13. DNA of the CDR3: TGCAGTGCTAGTTTCGCCGGGACTAGTGCGATCTACGAGCAGTACTTC. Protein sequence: CSASFAGTSAIYEQYF.

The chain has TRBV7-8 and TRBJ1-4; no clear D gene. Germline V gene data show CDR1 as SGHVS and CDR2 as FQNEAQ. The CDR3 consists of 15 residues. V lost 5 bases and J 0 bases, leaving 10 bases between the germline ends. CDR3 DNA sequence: TGTGCCAGCAGCGACCGACAAGCAACTAATGAAAAACTGTTTTTT. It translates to CASSDRQATNEKLFF.

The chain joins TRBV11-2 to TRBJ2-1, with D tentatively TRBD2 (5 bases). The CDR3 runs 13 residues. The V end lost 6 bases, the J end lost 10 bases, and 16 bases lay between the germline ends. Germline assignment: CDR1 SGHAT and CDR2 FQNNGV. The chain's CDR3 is CASRFLAAHEQFF. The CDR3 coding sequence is TGTGCCAGCAGGTTCCTAGCAGCTCACGAGCAGTTCTTC.

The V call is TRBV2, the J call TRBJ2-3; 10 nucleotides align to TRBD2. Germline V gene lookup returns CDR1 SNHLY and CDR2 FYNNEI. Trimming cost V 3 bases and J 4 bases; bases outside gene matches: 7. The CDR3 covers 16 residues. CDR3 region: CASSDSSGGASDTQYF. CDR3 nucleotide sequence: TGTGCCAGCAGTGATTCCAGCGGGGGGGCCTCAGATACGCAGTATTTT. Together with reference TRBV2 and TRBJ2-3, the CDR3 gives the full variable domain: EPEVTQTPSHQVTQMGQEVILRCVPISNHLYFYWYRQILGQKVEFLVSFYNNEISEKSEIFDDQFSVERPDGSNFTLKIRSTKLEDSAMYFCASSDSSGGASDTQYFGPGTRLTVL.